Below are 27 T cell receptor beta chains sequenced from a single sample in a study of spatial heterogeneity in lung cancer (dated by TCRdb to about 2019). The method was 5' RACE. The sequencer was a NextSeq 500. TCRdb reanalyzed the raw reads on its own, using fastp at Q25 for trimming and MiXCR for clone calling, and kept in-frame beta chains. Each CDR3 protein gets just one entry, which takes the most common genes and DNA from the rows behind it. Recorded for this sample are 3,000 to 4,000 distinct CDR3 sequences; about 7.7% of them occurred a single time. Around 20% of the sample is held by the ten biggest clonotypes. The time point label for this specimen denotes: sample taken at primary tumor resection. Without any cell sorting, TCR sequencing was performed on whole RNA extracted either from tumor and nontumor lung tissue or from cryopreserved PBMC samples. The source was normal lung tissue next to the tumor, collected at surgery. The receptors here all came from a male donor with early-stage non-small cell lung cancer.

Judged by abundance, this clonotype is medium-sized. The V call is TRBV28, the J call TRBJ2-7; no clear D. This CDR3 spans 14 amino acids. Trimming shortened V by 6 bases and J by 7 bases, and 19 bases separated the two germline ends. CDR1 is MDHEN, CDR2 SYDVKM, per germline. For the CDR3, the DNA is TGTGCCAGCAGCTCGGGTCAAACTCAGAGGGAGCAGTACGTC. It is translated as CASSSGQTQREQYV.

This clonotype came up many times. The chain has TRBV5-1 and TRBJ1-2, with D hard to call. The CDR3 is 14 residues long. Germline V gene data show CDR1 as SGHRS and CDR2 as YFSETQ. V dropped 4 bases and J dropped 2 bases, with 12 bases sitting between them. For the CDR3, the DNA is TGCGCCAGCAGCCCAGGAAGCCAAAACTATGGCTACACCTTC. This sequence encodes CASSPGSQNYGYTF.

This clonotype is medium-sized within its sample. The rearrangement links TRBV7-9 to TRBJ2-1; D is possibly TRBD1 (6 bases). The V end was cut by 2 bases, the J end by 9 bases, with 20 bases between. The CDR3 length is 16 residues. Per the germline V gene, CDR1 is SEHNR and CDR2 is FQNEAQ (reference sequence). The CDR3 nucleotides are TGTGCCAGCAGCTTACCACAGGGATACCTACAGGGTGAGCAGTTCTTC. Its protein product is CASSLPQGYLQGEQFF. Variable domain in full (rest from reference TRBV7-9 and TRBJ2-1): DTGVSQNPRHKITKRGQNVTFRCDPISEHNRLYWYRQTLGQGPEFLTYFQNEAQLEKSRLLSDRFSAERPKGSFSTLEIQRTEQGDSAMYLCASSLPQGYLQGEQFFGPGTRLTVL.

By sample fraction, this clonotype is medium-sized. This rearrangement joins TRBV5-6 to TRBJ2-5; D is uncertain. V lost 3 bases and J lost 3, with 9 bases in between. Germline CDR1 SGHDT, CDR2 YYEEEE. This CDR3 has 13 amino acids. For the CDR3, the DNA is TGTGCCAGCAGCTCTGAAGGGAAAGAGACCCAGTACTTC. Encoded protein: CASSSEGKETQYF.

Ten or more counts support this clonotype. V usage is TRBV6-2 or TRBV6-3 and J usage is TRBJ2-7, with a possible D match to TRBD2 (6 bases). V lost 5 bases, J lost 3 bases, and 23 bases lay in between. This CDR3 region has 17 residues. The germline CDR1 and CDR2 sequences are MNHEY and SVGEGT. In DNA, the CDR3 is TGTGCCAGCAGTCCCGCCCATCCGGGACTTCGCGTCTACGAGCAGTACGTC. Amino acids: CASSPAHPGLRVYEQYV.

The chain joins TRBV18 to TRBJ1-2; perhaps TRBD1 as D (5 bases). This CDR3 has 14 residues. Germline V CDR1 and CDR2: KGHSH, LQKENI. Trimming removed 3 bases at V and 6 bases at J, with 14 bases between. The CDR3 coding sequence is TGTGCCAGCTCACCCAGGGCGTCCGGGGATGGCTACACCTTC. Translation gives CASSPRASGDGYTF.

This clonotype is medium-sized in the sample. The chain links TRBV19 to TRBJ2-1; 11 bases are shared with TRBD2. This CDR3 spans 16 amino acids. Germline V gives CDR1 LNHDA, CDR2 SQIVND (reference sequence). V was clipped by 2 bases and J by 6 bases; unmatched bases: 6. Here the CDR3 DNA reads TGTGCCAGTAGTATAAATCTAGCGGGAGGCCTCAATGAGCAGTTCTTC. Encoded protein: CASSINLAGGLNEQFF.

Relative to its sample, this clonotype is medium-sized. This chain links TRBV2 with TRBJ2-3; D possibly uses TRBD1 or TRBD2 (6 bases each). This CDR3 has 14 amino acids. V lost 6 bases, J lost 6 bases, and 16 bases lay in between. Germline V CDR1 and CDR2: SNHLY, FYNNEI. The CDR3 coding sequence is TGTGCCAGCAGGAGTGAGGGGGGCTTCGATACGCAGTATTTT. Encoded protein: CASRSEGGFDTQYF. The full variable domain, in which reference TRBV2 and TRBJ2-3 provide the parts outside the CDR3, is EPEVTQTPSHQVTQMGQEVILRCVPISNHLYFYWYRQILGQKVEFLVSFYNNEISEKSEIFDDQFSVERPDGSNFTLKIRSTKLEDSAMYFCASRSEGGFDTQYFGPGTRLTVL.

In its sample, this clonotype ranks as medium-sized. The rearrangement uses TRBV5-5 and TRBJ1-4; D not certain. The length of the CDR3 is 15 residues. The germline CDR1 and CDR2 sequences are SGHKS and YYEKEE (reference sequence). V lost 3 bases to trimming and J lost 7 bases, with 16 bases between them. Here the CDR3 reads CASSSTGRAGEKLFF. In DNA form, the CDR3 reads TGTGCCAGCAGCTCGACGGGGAGAGCGGGTGAAAAACTGTTTTTT.

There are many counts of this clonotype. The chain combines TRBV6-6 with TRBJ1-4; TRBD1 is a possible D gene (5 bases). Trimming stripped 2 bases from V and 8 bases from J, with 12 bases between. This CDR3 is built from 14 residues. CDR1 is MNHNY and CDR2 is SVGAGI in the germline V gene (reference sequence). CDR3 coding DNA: TGTGCCAGCAGTTACAGCCAGGGTGAAGAAAAACTGTTTTTT. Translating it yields CASSYSQGEEKLFF.

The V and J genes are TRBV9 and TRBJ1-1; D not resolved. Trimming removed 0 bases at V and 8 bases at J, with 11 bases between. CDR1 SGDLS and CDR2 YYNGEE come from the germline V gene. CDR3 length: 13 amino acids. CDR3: CASSVAPSGEAFF. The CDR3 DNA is TGTGCCAGCAGCGTAGCGCCCAGTGGGGAAGCTTTCTTT.

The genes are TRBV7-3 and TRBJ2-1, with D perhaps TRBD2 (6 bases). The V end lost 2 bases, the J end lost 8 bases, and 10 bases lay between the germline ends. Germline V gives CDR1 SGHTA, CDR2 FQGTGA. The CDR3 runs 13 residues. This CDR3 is CASSLGGADEQFF. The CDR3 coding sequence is TGTGCCAGCAGCTTAGGAGGGGCGGATGAGCAGTTCTTC.

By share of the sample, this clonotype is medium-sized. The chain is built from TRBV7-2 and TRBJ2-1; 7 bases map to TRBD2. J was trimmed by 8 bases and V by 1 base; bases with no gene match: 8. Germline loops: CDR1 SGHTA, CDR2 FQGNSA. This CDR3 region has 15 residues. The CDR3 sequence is CASSLVILARDEQFF. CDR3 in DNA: TGTGCCAGCAGCTTAGTTATACTAGCGAGAGATGAGCAGTTCTTC. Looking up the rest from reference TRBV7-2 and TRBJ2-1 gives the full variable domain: GAGVSQSPSNKVTEKGKDVELRCDPISGHTALYWYRQSLGQGLEFLIYFQGNSAPDKSGLPSDRFSAERTGGSVSTLTIQRTQQEDSAVYLCASSLVILARDEQFFGPGTRLTVL.

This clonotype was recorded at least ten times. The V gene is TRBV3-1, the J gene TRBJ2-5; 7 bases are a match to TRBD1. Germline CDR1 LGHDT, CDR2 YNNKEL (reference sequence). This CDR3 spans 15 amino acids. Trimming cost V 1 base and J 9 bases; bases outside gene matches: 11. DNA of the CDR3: TGTGCCAGCAGCCAAGGGACAGGACCTTCCGGGGCCCAGTACTTC. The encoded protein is CASSQGTGPSGAQYF.

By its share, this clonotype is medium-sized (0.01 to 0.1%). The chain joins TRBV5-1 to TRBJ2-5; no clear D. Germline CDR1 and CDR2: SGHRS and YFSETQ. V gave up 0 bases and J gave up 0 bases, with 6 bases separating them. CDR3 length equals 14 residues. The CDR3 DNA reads TGCGCCAGCAGCTTGGGTAGGGACCAAGAGACCCAGTACTTC. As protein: CASSLGRDQETQYF.

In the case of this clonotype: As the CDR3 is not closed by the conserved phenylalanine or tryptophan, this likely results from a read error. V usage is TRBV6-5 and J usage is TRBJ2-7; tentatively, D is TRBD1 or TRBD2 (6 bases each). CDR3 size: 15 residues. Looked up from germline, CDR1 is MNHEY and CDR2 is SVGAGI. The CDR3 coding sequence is TGTGCCAACAGTGACCGGAAGGGGGGAGCCTACGAGCAGTACTCC. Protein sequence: CANSDRKGGAYEQYS.

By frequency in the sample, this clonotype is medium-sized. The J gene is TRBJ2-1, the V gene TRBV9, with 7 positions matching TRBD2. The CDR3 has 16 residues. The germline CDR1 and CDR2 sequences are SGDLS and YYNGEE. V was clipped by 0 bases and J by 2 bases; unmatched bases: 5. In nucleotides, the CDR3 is TGTGCCAGCAGCGTAGGGCTAGCGGAGGCCTACAATGAGCAGTTCTTC. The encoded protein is CASSVGLAEAYNEQFF.

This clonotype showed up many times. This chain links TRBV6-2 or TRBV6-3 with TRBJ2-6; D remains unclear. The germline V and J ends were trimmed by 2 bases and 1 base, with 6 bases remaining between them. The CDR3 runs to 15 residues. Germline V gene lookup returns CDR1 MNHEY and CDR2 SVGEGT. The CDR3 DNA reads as TGTGCCAGCAGTTACGTTGTTTCTGGGGCCAACGTCCTGACTTTC. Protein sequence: CASSYVVSGANVLTF.

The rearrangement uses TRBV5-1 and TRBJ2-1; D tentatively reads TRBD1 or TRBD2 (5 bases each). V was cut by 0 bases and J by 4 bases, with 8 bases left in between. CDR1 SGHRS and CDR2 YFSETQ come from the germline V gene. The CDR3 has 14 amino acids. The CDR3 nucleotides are TGCGCCAGCAGCTTGGGGGACCAGTACAATGAGCAGTTCTTC. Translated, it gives CASSLGDQYNEQFF.

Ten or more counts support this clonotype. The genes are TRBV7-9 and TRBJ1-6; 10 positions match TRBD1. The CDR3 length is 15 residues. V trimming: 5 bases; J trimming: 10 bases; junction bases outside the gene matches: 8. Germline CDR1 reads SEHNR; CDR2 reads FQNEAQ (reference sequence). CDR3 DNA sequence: TGTGCCAGCAGCATGACAGGGGGCGCTAGATCACCCCTCCACTTT. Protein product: CASSMTGGARSPLHF.

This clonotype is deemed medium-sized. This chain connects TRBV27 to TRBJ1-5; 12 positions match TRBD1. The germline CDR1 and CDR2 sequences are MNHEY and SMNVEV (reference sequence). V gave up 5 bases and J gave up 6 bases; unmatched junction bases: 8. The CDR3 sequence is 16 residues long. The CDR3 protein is CASSPWDRGRGQPQHF. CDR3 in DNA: TGTGCCAGCAGTCCCTGGGACAGGGGGCGCGGTCAGCCCCAGCATTTT.

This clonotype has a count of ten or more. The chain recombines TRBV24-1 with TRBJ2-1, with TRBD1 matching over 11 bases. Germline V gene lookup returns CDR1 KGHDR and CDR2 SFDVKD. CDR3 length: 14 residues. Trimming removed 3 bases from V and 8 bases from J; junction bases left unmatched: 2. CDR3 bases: TGTGCCACCAGTGATGGACAGGGGGCGGATGAGCAGTTCTTC. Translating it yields CATSDGQGADEQFF.

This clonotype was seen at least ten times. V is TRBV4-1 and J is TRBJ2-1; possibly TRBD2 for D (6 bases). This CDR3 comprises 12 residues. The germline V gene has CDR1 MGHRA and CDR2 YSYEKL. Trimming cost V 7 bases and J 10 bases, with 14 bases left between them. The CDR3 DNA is TGCGCCAGCACCGGGAGCGGAAGGGAGCAGTTCTTC. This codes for CASTGSGREQFF.

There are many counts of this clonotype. The CDR3 loop is CSVGVGYEQYF. CDR3 coding DNA: TGCAGCGTCGGGGTGGGTTACGAGCAGTACTTC. This sequence joins TRBV29-1 and TRBJ2-7, with TRBD2 as a possible D gene (5 bases). Trimming cost V 6 bases and J 4 bases, with 10 bases left between them. The CDR3 runs 11 residues. CDR1 and CDR2 (germline): SQVTM, ANQGSEA.

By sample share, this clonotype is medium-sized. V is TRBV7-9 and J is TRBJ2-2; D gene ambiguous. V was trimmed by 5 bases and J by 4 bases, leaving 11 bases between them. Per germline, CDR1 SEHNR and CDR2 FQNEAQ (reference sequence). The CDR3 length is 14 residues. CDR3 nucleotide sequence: TGTGCCAGCAGCAGAAACGTCATCACCGGGGAGCTGTTTTTT. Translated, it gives CASSRNVITGELFF.

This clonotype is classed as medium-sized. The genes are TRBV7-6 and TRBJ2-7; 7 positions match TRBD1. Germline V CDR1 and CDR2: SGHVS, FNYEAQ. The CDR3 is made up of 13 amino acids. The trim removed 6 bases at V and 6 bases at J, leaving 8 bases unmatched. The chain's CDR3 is CASSSQGDGEQYV. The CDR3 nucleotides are TGTGCCAGCAGTTCGCAGGGGGATGGCGAGCAGTACGTC.

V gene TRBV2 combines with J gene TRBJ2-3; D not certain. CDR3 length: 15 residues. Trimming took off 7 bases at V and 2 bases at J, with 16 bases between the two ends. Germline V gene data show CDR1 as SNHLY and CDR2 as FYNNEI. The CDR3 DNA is TGTGCCAGCATTGCTCCTGGGCTTATCACAGATACGCAGTATTTT. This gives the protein CASIAPGLITDTQYF. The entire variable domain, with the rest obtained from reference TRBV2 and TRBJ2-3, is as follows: EPEVTQTPSHQVTQMGQEVILRCVPISNHLYFYWYRQILGQKVEFLVSFYNNEISEKSEIFDDQFSVERPDGSNFTLKIRSTKLEDSAMYFCASIAPGLITDTQYFGPGTRLTVL.